This entry lists 10 T cell receptor beta chains sequenced from one sample in a study of blood T cell repertoires in COVID-19. Assay used: immunoSEQ multiplex PCR; TCRdb lists only in-frame clones, some missing. The sample has over 85,000 clones, approximately 85% seen once. The sequenced material came from peripheral blood. These receptors were obtained from a woman aged 55-70 years with acute or convalescent COVID-19.

This clone was picked up one time. The J gene is TRBJ1-2, the V gene TRBV7-2; 9 bases are shared with TRBD1. Per the germline V gene, CDR1 is SGHTA and CDR2 is FQGNSA. The V and J ends lost 0 bases and 4 bases, in that order; junction bases with no gene match: 9. The CDR3 contains 17 residues. The CDR3 loop reads CASSLAQGADGGYGYTF. CDR3 DNA: TGTGCCAGCAGCTTAGCACAGGGGGCGGATGGAGGCTATGGCTACACCTTC.

The rearrangement uses TRBV19 and TRBJ2-7, with D maybe TRBD2 (5 bases). With 3 bases removed from V and 5 bases from J, the gap between germline ends came to 17 bases. The germline V gene has CDR1 LNHDA and CDR2 SQIVND (reference sequence). This CDR3 spans 15 amino acids. This chain's CDR3 is CASSMTTLLPDEQYF. DNA of the CDR3: TGTGCCAGTAGTATGACTACCCTCCTACCCGACGAGCAGTACTTC.

This chain links TRBV11-2 with TRBJ2-7; 10 positions match TRBD1. The junction had 1 base not matched to a gene; V was cut back by 3 bases and J by 2 bases. Germline assignment: CDR1 SGHAT and CDR2 FQNNGV. The CDR3 has 14 residues. For the CDR3, the DNA is TGTGCCAGCAGCTTCGGGACAGGGGCCTACGAGCAGTACTTC. Encoded protein: CASSFGTGAYEQYF. Full variable domain (rest looked up from reference TRBV11-2 and TRBJ2-7): EAGVAQSPRYKIIEKRQSVAFWCNPISGHATLYWYQQILGQGPKLLIQFQNNGVVDDSQLPKDRFSAERLKGVDSTLKIQPAKLEDSAVYLCASSFGTGAYEQYFGPGTRLTVT.

The chain links TRBV5-1 to TRBJ2-3; TRBD2 might be the D (6 bases). This CDR3 region has 17 residues. Germline V gives CDR1 SGHRS, CDR2 YFSETQ. The V end lost 4 bases, the J end lost 2 bases, and 20 bases lay between the germline ends. This CDR3 reads CASSHPLGGTDTDTQYF. As DNA, the CDR3 is TGCGCCAGCAGCCACCCGCTGGGCGGGACGGACACAGATACGCAGTATTTT.

The J gene is TRBJ1-1, the V gene TRBV6-2 or TRBV6-3; 9 bases are a match to TRBD1. The CDR3 has 14 amino acids. Germline assignment: CDR1 MNHEY and CDR2 SVGEGT. V dropped 4 bases and J dropped 6; count of bases not matched to a gene: 6. The CDR3 loop is CASSSRDRDPEAFF. The CDR3 DNA reads as TGTGCCAGCAGTTCCCGGGACAGGGACCCTGAAGCTTTCTTT.

V is TRBV18 and J is TRBJ1-3; 9 positions match TRBD1. Losses at the gene ends were 6 bases for V and 3 bases for J; bases not matched to a gene: 9. The CDR3 is 16 amino acids. Per the germline V gene, CDR1 is KGHSH and CDR2 is LQKENI. The CDR3 sequence is CASSQGQGSFGNTIYF. Here the CDR3 DNA reads TGTGCCAGCTCCCAGGGACAGGGAAGTTTTGGAAACACCATATATTTT. The complete variable domain, with remaining parts taken from reference TRBV18 and TRBJ1-3, reads NAGVMQNPRHLVRRRGQEARLRCSPMKGHSHVYWYRQLPEEGLKFMVYLQKENIIDESGMPKERFSAEFPKEGPSILRIQQVVRGDSAAYFCASSQGQGSFGNTIYFGEGSWLTVV.

This clone was counted only a few times. The chain carries TRBV2 and TRBJ1-6, with unresolved D. Trimming left V 6 bases short and J 10 bases short, with 13 bases between. This CDR3 comprises 13 residues. Germline lookup yields CDR1 SNHLY and CDR2 FYNNEI. The CDR3 bases are TGTGCCAGCAGGCCAGGTCTTGAATCACCCCTCCACTTT. Translation gives CASRPGLESPLHF.

This clone appeared a few times. This sequence joins TRBV5-4 and TRBJ2-2; 7 nucleotides agree with TRBD2. V was clipped by 4 bases and J by 3 bases; unmatched bases: 9. This CDR3 has 16 amino acids. Germline lookup yields CDR1 SGHNT and CDR2 YYREEE (reference sequence). The chain's CDR3 is CASSGGLGRDTGELFF. The CDR3 DNA reads TGTGCCAGCAGCGGCGGCTTAGGGAGGGACACCGGGGAGCTGTTTTTT.

The chain is built from TRBV10-3 and TRBJ1-6; D call uncertain. Germline V gene lookup returns CDR1 ENHRY and CDR2 SYGVKD. The CDR3 is 15 residues long. Deletions cut 0 bases from V and 10 bases from J, with 13 bases between. The CDR3 region has the DNA TGTGCCATCAGTGAGTCCGTGACGGGGTACTCACCCCTCCACTTT. Residues: CAISESVTGYSPLHF.

This rearrangement joins TRBV2 to TRBJ2-5; tentative D call: TRBD1 (5 bases). CDR1 is SNHLY, CDR2 FYNNEI, per germline. The CDR3 length is 16 residues. V was trimmed by 9 bases and J by 3 bases, leaving 23 bases between them. CDR3 sequence: CASRLMTVFSKETQYF. DNA of the CDR3: TGTGCCAGTCGTCTTATGACAGTTTTTTCAAAAGAGACCCAGTACTTC.